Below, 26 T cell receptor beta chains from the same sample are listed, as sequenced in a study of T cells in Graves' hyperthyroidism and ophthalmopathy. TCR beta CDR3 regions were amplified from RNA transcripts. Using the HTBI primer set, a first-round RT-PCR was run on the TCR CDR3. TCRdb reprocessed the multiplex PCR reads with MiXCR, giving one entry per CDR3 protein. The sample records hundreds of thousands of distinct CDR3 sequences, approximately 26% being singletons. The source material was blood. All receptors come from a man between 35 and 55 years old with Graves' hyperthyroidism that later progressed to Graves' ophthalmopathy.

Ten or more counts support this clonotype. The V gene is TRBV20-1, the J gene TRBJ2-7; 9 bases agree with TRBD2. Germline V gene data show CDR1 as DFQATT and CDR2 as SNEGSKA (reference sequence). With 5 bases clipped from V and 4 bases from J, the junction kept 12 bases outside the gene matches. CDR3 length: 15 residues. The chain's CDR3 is CSARRPGLASYEQYF. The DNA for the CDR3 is TGCAGTGCTCGCCGACCGGGACTAGCATCGTACGAGCAGTACTTC.

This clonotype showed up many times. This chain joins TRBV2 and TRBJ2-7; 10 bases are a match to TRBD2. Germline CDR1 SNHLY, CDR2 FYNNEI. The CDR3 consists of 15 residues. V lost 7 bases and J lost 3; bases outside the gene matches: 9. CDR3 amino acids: CASKASGSRGYEQYF. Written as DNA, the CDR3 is TGTGCCAGCAAGGCTAGCGGGAGTAGGGGCTACGAGCAGTACTTC.

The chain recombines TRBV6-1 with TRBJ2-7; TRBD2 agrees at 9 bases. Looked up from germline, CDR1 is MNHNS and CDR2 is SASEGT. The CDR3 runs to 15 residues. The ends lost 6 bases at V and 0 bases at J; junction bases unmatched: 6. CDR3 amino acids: CASSPISGSSYEQYF. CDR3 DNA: TGTGCCAGCAGCCCTATTAGCGGGAGCTCCTACGAGCAGTACTTC.

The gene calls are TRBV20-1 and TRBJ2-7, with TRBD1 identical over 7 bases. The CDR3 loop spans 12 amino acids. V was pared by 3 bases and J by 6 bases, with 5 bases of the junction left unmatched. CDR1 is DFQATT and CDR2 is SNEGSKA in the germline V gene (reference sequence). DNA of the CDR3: TGCAGTGCTAGTCGGGCAGGGGGCGAGCAGTACTTC. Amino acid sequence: CSASRAGGEQYF.

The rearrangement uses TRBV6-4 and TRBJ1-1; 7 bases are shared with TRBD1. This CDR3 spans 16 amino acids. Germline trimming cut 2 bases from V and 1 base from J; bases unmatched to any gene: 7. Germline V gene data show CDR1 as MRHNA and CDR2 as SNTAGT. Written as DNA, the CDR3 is TGTGCCAGCAGTGACGAACTTACAGGGGCGAACACTGAAGCTTTCTTT. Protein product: CASSDELTGANTEAFF.

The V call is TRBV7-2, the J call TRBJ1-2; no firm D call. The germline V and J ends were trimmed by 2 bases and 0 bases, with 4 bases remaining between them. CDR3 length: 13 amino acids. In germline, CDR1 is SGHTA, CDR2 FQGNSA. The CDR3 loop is CASSLNANYGYTF. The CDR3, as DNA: TGTGCCAGCAGCTTAAATGCTAACTATGGCTACACCTTC.

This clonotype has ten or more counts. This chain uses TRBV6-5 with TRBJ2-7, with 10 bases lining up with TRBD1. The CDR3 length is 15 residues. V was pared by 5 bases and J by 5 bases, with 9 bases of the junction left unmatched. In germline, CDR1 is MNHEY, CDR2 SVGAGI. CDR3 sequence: CASSRPGQGLNEQYF. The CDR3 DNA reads TGTGCCAGCAGTCGACCGGGACAGGGGTTGAACGAGCAGTACTTC.

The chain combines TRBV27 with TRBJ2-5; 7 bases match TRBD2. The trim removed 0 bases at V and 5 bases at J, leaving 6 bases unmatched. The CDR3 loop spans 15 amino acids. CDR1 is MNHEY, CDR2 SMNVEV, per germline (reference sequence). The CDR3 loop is CASSLSAGDSETQYF. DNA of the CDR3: TGTGCCAGCAGTTTATCGGCGGGAGACTCGGAGACCCAGTACTTC.

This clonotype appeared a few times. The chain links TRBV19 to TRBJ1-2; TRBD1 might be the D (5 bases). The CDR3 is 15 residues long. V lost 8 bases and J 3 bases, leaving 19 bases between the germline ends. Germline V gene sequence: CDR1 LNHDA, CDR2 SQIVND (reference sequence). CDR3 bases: TGTGCCAGTGCAACCCTCTCAGGGTCTTACTATGGCTACACCTTC. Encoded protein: CASATLSGSYYGYTF.

The CDR3 protein is CASSFMRGTEAFF. The CDR3 DNA reads TGTGCCAGCAGTTTTATGAGGGGCACTGAAGCTTTCTTT. The genes are TRBV28 and TRBJ1-1; TRBD1 is a possible D gene (5 bases). V was clipped by 3 bases and J by 4 bases, with 9 bases between them. Germline V CDR1 and CDR2: MDHEN, SYDVKM. The CDR3 is 13 amino acids.

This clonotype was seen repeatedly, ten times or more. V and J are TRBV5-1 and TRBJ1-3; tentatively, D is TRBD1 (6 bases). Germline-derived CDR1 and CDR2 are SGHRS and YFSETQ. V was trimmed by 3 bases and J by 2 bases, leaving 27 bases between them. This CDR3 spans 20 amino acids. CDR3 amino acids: CASSSPWSFGGGPAGNTIYF. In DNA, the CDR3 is TGCGCCAGCAGCTCCCCATGGTCCTTTGGAGGGGGGCCTGCTGGAAACACCATATATTTT.

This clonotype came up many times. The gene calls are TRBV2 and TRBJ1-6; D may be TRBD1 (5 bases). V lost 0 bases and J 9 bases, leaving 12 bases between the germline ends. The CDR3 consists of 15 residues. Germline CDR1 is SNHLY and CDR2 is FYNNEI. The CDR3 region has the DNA TGTGCCAGCAGTGAAGCGGGGGAACGAGGTTCACCCCTCCACTTT. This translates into CASSEAGERGSPLHF. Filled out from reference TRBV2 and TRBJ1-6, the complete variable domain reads EPEVTQTPSHQVTQMGQEVILRCVPISNHLYFYWYRQILGQKVEFLVSFYNNEISEKSEIFDDQFSVERPDGSNFTLKIRSTKLEDSAMYFCASSEAGERGSPLHFGNGTRLTVT.

In nucleotides, the CDR3 is TGCAGTGCTAGAGCCTTAGCGGGAGGAGAAAGCGGGGAGCTGTTTTTT. This encodes CSARALAGGESGELFF. V and J are TRBV20-1 and TRBJ2-2, with TRBD2 matching 10 bases. Germline V lookup: CDR1 DFQATT, CDR2 SNEGSKA (reference sequence). This CDR3 has 16 amino acids. Trimming removed 1 base from V and 7 bases from J; junction bases left unmatched: 9.

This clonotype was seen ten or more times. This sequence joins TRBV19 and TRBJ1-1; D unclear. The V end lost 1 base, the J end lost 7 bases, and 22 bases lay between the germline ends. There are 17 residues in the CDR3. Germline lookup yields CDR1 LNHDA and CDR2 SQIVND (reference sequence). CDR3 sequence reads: CASSIAVVGSFQVEAFF. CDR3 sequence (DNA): TGTGCCAGTAGTATAGCAGTGGTGGGTAGCTTCCAGGTTGAAGCTTTCTTT.

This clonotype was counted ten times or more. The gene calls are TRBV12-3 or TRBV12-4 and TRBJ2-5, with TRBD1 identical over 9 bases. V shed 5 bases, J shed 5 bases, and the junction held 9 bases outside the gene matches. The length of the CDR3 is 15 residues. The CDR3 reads CASSTTGTGIETQYF. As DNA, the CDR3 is TGTGCCAGCAGTACCACCGGGACAGGGATTGAGACCCAGTACTTC.

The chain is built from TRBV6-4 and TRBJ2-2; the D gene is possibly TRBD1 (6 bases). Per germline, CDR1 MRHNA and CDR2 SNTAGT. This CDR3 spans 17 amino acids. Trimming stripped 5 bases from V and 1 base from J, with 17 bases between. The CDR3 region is CASSHNRDTLNTGELFF. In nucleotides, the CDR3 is TGTGCCAGCAGTCACAACCGGGACACACTGAACACCGGGGAGCTGTTTTTT.

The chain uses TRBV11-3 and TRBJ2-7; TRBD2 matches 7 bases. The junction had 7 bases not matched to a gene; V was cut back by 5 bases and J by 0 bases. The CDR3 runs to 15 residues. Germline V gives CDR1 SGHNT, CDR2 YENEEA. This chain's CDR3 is CASSPLAASSYEQYF. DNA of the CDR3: TGTGCCAGCAGCCCTCTAGCGGCGAGCTCCTACGAGCAGTACTTC.

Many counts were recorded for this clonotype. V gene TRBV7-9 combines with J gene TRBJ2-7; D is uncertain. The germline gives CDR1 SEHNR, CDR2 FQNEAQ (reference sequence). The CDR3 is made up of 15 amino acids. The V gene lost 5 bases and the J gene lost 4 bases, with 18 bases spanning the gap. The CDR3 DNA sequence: TGTGCCAGCAGCCGAAATCCCGGGTCGTCGTACGAGCAGTACTTC. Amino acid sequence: CASSRNPGSSYEQYF.

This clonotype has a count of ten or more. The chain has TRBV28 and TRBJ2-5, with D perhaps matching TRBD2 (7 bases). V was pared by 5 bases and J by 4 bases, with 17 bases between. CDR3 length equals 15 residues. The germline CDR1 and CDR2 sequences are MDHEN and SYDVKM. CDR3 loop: CASSGGGARRETQYF. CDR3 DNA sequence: TGTGCCAGCAGTGGGGGGGGGGCGCGAAGAGAGACCCAGTACTTC.

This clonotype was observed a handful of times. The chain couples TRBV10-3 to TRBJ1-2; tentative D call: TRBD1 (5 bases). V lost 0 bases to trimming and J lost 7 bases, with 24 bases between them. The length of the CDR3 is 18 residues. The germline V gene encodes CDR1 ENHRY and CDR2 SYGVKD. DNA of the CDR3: TGTGCCATCAGTGAGTCCAAATTTGGTTGGGGCGCCGGGTTTGGCTACACCTTC. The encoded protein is CAISESKFGWGAGFGYTF.

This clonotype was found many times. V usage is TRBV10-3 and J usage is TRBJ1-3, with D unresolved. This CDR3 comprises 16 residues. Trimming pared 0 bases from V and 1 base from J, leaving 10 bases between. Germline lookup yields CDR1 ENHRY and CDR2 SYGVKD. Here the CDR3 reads CAISESRIWSGNTIYF. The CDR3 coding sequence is TGTGCCATCAGTGAGTCCCGGATTTGGTCTGGAAACACCATATATTTT.

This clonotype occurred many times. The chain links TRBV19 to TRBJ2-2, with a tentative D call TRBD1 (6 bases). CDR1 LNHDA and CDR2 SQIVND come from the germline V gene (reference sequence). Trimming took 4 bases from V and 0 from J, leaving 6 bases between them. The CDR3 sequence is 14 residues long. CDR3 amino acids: CASSKGANTGELFF. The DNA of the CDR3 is TGTGCCAGTAGTAAGGGGGCGAACACCGGGGAGCTGTTTTTT.

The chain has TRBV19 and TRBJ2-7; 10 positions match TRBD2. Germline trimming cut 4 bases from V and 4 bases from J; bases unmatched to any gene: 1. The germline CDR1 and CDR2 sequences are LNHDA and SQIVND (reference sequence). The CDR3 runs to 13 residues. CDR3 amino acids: CASSTSGRYEQYF. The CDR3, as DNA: TGTGCCAGTAGTACTAGCGGGAGATACGAGCAGTACTTC.

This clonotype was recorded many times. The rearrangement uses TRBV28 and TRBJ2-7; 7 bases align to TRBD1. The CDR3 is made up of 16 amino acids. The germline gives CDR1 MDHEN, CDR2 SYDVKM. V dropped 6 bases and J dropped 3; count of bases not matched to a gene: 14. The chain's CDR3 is CASRTIWTGGDYEQYF. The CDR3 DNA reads TGTGCCAGCAGGACGATTTGGACAGGCGGAGACTACGAGCAGTACTTC.

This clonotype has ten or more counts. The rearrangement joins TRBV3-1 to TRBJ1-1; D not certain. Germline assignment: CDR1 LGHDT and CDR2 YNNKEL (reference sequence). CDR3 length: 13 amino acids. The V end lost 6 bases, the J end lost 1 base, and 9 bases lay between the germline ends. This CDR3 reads CASREPGNTEAFF. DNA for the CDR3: TGTGCCAGCAGGGAACCGGGGAACACTGAAGCTTTCTTT.

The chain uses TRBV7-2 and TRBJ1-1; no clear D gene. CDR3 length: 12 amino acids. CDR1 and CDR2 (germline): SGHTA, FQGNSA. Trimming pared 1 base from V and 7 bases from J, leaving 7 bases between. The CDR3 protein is CASSLGSLEAFF. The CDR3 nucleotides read TGTGCCAGCAGCTTAGGATCTCTTGAAGCTTTCTTT.